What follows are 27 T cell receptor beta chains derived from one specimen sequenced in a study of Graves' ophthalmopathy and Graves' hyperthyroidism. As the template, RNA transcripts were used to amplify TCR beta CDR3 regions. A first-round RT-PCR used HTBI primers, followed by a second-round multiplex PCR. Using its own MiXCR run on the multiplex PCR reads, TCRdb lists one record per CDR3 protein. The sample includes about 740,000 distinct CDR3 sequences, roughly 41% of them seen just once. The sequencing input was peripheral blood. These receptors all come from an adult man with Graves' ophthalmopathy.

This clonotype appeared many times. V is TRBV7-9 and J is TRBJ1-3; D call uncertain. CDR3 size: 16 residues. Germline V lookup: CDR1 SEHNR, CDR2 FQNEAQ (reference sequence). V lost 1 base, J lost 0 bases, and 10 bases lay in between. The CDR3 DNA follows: TGTGCCAGCAGCTTAGGGTCCATCAGCTCTGGAAACACCATATATTTT. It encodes CASSLGSISSGNTIYF.

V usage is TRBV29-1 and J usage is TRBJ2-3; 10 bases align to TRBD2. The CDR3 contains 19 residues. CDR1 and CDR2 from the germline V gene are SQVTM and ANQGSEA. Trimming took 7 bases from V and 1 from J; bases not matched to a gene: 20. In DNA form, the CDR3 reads TGCAGCGCCGCATCGTCAGCGGGAGGGCCAGCGAGGGGCACAGATACGCAGTATTTT. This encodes CSAASSAGGPARGTDTQYF.

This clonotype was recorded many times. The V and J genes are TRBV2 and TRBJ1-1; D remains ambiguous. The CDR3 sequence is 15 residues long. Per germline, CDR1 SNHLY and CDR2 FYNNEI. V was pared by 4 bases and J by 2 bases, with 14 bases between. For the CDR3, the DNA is TGTGCCAGCAGTGGAAGTTCGGGCCGAAACACTGAAGCTTTCTTT. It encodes CASSGSSGRNTEAFF.

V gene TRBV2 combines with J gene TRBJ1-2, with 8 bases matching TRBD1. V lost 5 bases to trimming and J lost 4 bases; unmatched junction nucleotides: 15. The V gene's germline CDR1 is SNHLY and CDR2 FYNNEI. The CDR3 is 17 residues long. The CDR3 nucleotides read TGTGCCAGCAGTTCTGAGGGCAGGGGGCGATCGGGCTATGGCTACACCTTC. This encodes CASSSEGRGRSGYGYTF. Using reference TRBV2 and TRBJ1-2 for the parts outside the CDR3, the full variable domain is EPEVTQTPSHQVTQMGQEVILRCVPISNHLYFYWYRQILGQKVEFLVSFYNNEISEKSEIFDDQFSVERPDGSNFTLKIRSTKLEDSAMYFCASSSEGRGRSGYGYTFGSGTRLTVV.

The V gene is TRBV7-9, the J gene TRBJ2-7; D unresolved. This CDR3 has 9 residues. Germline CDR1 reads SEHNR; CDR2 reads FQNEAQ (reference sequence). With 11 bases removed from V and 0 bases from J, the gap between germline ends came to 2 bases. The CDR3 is CAGSYEQYF. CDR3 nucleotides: TGTGCCGGCTCCTACGAGCAGTACTTC.

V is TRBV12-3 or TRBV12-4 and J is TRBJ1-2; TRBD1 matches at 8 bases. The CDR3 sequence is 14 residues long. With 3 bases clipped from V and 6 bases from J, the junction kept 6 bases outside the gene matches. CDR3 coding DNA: TGTGCCAGCAGTTTGGACAGGGTTATGGATGGCTACACCTTC. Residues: CASSLDRVMDGYTF.

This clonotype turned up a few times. The CDR3 sequence is CASSRQGAPGANVLTF. The DNA for the CDR3 is TGTGCCAGCAGTCGACAGGGGGCGCCTGGGGCCAACGTCCTGACTTTC. The chain carries TRBV7-9 and TRBJ2-6; 10 nucleotides match TRBD1. Germline V gene lookup returns CDR1 SEHNR and CDR2 FQNEAQ (reference sequence). This CDR3 region has 16 residues. J gave up 2 bases and V 6 bases, and 4 bases lay outside the gene matches.

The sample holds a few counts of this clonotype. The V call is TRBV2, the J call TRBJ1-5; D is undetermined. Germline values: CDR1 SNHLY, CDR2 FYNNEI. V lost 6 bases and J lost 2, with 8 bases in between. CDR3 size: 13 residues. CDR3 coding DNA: TGTGCCAGCAGAAGAATTGGCAATCAGCCCCAGCATTTT. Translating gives CASRRIGNQPQHF.

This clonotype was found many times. The CDR3 DNA is TGTGCCAGCAGCTTGGACGGCAGACGGGACGGGCAGTACTTC. Translation gives CASSLDGRRDGQYF. The V call is TRBV5-8, the J call TRBJ2-7; D possibly matches TRBD1 or TRBD2 (5 bases each). This CDR3 region has 14 residues. The V gene lost 0 bases and the J gene lost 9 bases, with 16 bases spanning the gap. CDR1 and CDR2 (germline): SGHTS, YDEGEE.

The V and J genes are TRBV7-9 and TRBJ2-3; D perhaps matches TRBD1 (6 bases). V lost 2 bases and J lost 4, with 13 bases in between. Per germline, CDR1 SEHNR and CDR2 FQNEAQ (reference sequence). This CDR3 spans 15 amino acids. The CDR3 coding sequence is TGTGCCAGCAGCTTATCTCTCGCAGGGGCAGATACGCAGTATTTT. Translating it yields CASSLSLAGADTQYF.

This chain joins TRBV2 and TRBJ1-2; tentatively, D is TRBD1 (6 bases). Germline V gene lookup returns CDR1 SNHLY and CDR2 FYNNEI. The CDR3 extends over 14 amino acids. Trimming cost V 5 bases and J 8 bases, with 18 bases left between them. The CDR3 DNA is TGTGCCAGCAGTTTTAGCAGGGGAATGCAGGGCTACACCTTC. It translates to CASSFSRGMQGYTF. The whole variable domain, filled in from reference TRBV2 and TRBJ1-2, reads EPEVTQTPSHQVTQMGQEVILRCVPISNHLYFYWYRQILGQKVEFLVSFYNNEISEKSEIFDDQFSVERPDGSNFTLKIRSTKLEDSAMYFCASSFSRGMQGYTFGSGTRLTVV.

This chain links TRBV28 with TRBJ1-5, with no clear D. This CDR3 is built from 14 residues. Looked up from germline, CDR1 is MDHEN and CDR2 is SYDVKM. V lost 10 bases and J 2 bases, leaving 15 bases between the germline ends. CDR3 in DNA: TGTGCCATTCGCCGAAGGGTGCGCAATCAGCCCCAGCATTTT. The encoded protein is CAIRRRVRNQPQHF. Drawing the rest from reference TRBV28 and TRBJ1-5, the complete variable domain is DVKVTQSSRYLVKRTGEKVFLECVQDMDHENMFWYRQDPGLGLRLIYFSYDVKMKEKGDIPEGYSVSREKKERFSLILESASTNQTSMYLCAIRRRVRNQPQHFGDGTRLSIL.

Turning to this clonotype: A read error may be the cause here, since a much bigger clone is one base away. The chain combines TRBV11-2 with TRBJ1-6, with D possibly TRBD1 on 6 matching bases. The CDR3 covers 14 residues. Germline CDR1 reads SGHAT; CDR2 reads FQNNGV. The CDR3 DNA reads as TGTGCCAGCAGTCCTACAGGGAGTGGATCACCCCCCCACTTT. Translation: CASSPTGSGSPPHF.

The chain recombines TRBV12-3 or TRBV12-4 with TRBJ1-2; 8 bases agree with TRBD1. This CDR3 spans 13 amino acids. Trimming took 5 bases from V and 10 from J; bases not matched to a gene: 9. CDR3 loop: CASSAGQGDDYTF. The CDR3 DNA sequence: TGTGCCAGCAGTGCCGGACAGGGTGATGACTACACCTTC.

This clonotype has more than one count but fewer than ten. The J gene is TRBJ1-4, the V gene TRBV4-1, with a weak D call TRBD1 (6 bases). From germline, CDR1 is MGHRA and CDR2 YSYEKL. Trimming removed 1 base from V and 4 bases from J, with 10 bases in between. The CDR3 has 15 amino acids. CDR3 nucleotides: TGCGCCAGCAGCCAAGCAACAGGGATTAATGAAAAACTGTTTTTT. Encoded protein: CASSQATGINEKLFF.

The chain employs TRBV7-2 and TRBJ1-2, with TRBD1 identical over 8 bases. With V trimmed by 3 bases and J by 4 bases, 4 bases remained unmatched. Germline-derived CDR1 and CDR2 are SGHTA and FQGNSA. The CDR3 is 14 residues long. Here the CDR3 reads CASSLGQAGYGYTF. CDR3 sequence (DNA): TGTGCCAGCAGCTTGGGACAGGCCGGCTATGGCTACACCTTC.

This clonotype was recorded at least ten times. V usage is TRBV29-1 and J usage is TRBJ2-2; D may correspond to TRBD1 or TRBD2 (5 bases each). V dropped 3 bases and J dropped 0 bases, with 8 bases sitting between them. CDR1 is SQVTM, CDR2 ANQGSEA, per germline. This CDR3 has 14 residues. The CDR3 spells CSVEGVANTGELFF. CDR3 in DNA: TGCAGCGTTGAGGGGGTAGCGAACACCGGGGAGCTGTTTTTT.

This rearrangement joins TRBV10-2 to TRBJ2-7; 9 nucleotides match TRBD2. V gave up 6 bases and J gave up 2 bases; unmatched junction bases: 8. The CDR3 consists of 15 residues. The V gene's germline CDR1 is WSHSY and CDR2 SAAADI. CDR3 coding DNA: TGCGCCAGCAGGCGGACTAGCGCGGAAGCCTACGAGCAGTACTTC. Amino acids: CASRRTSAEAYEQYF.

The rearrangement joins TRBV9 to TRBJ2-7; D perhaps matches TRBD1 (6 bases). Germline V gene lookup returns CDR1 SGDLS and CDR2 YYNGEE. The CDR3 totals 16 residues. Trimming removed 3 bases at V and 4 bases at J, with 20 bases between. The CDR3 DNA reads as TGTGCCAGCAGCGGTAGAAACAGGGACGGTCGGTACGAGCAGTACTTC. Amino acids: CASSGRNRDGRYEQYF.

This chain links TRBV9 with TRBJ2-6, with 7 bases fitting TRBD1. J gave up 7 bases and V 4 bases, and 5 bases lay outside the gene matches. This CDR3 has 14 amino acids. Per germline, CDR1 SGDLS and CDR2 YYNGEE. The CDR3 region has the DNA TGTGCCAGCAGCCAGCGACAGGGCGCCAACGTCCTGACTTTC. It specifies CASSQRQGANVLTF.

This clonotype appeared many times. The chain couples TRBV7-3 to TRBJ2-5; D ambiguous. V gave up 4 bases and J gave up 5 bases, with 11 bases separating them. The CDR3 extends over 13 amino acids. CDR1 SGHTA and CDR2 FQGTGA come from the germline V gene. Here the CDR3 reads CASSSQFSETQYF. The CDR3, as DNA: TGTGCCAGCAGCTCCCAGTTCTCTGAGACCCAGTACTTC.

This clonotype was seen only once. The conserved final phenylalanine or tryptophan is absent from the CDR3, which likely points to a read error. In DNA, the CDR3 is TGTGCCAGCGGTGACGGGCAGGGTTATTATCAGCCCCAGCATCTT. This translates into CASGDGQGYYQPQHL. The chain couples TRBV2 to TRBJ1-5; weak D call: TRBD1 (5 bases). In germline, CDR1 is SNHLY, CDR2 FYNNEI. The CDR3 is 15 residues long.

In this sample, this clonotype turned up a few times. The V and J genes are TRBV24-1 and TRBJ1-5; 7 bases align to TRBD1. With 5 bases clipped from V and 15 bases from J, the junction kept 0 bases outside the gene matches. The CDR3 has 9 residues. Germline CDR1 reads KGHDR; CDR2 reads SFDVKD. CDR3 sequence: CATSGQGHF. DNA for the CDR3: TGTGCCACCAGTGGACAGGGGCATTTT.

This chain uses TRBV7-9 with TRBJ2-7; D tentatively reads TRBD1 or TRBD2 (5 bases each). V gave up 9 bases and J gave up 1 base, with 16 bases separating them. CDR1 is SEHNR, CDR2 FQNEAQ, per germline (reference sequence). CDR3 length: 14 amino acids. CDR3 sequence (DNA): TGTGCCAGACCGGGACCGCCGAAATCCTACGAGCAGTACTTC. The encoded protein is CARPGPPKSYEQYF.

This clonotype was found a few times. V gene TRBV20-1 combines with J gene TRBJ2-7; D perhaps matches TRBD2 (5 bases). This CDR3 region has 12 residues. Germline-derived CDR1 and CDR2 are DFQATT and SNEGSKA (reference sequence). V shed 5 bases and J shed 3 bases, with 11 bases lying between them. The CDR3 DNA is TGCAGTGCTTTCAGAGACTACTACGAGCAGTACTTC. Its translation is CSAFRDYYEQYF.

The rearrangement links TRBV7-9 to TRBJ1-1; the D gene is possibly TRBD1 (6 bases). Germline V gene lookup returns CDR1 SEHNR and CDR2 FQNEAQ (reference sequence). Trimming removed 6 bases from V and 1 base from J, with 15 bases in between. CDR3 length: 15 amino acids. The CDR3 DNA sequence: TGTGCCAGCAGGAAATGGGACAATCCGAACACTGAAGCTTTCTTT. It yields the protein CASRKWDNPNTEAFF.

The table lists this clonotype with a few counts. In nucleotides, the CDR3 is TGTGCCAGCAGCCCTGGAACCGCGGGGACACCCGGAACCCAGTACTTC. Amino acid sequence: CASSPGTAGTPGTQYF. The rearrangement uses TRBV7-9 and TRBJ2-5; D is tentatively TRBD1 or TRBD2 (6 bases each). V gave up 5 bases and J gave up 8 bases, with 24 bases separating them. The CDR3 length is 16 residues. CDR1 is SEHNR, CDR2 FQNEAQ, per germline (reference sequence).